This T cell receptor beta chain was captured in a study of cytomegalovirus exposure and HLA in healthy donors (TCRdb year 2017). For the study in its entirety: An earlier analysis of some 550 of the donors reported about 250 Gb of sequence data and about 100 million unique TCR beta sequences from about 179 million T cells. An early release that covered fewer than 750 HLA-typed donors contained around 300 gigabases of sequencing data and tens of millions of unique TCR sequences. Of the roughly 400 genotyped donors, about 80% fell in the genetic ancestry cluster associated with self-reported Caucasian donors. The study was designed to test whether signatures of past pathogen exposure could be identified by cataloging public T cell receptors. The study used immunosequencing to profile the T cell repertoires of 670 or so subjects and linked those repertoires to cytomegalovirus serostatus. In addition to the first cohort of 500 to 850 subjects, a separate validation cohort of under 150 different subjects was used. High-throughput TCR immunosequencing, statistical association of individual TCRs with disease status, and machine learning were combined to predict cytomegalovirus infection status. A later analysis re-analyzed previously published TCR beta repertoires from roughly 690 donors and added high-resolution HLA genotyping to study TCR occurrence patterns. In the later analysis, no new phenotypic data were used to find candidate immune exposures; instead, reliance was placed on TCR beta sequences and their occurrence across donors. To decide whether each TCR beta V gene segment behaved as functional or pseudogenic, an earlier analysis of 587 of the donors relied on high-throughput TCR beta sequencing. Alongside the repertoire data, information on donor age, sex, ethnicity and CMV serostatus was compiled. A later genetic analysis took genome-wide SNP genotypes for about three fifths of the 666 donors and used that subset as a discovery cohort. Every discovery cohort repertoire had been produced on one sequencing platform. HLA typing covered class I and class II loci at four-digit resolution. The number of donors typed differed by locus, with about 629-630 for A, B, C, DRB1 and DQB1, more than 500 for DQA1, 600 to 610 for DPA1, and around 430 for DPB1. Roughly 5 DR-DQ haplotypes were handled as single units for association and clustering, since linkage in the cohort was strong. On average, around 230,000 unique TCR beta nucleotide sequences were sequenced per donor among 398 genotyped donors of the cohort, with around 19% of those sequences being non-productive.

Concerning this clone: Its antigen remains unidentified. No much larger clone is present one base from it, and per-base qualities are unavailable.

Reading the germline V gene (reference sequence) gives CDR1 MNHEY and CDR2 SMNVEV. The CDR3 has 16 amino acids, counting the end cysteine and phenylalanine. The sequence is cut down to CDR3 DNA, 48 bases in frame from base 1. The junction shows trimming of 3 bases on V and 3 bases on J, and the gene matches do not reach 8 bases of it. The library relied on the immunoSEQ multiplex PCR assay. The multiplex PCR relied on a mix of 60 forward primers for TCR Vbeta segments and 13 reverse primers for TCR Jbeta segments. The CDR3 region of rearranged TCR beta genes was amplified from genomic DNA with a multiplex PCR assay. On the Illumina HiSeq System, the amplified TCR beta libraries were sequenced as 87-base-pair reads. In the original analysis: Across the 500 to 850 repertoires, a later analysis counted approximately 75 million unique TCR beta chains, around 10 million of which were shared by at least two donors. To remove PCR and sequencing errors, raw reads were error-corrected and collapsed into unique sequences using a nearest-neighbor algorithm that merged closely related sequences. CDR3 sequences were aligned to IMGT reference sequences to assign V, D and J gene segments. For a sequence to be retained, at least a six-nucleotide match to both a V gene segment and a J gene segment was required. A rearrangement was called productive if the CDR3 had no stop codons and remained in frame with V and J, and every other rearrangement was called non-productive. Following IMGT convention, CDR3 was defined as the stretch from the second conserved V-encoded cysteine up to the conserved J-encoded phenylalanine. Sequences without an unambiguous match to a single V gene segment were excluded from the earlier analysis of 450 to 750 of the donors. In an earlier analysis of approximately 610 of the donors, V segments were called functional above 56.7% productive rearrangements and were called segregating when the between-donor standard deviation exceeded 5%. To diagnose cytomegalovirus status from the catalog of TCR beta chain sequences, a statistical classification framework was built. A later analysis assigned V and J genes by comparing TCR nucleotide sequences with IMGT/GENE-DB human TR gene sequences. A later analysis assigned CDR3 sequences and most-parsimonious VDJ recombination scenarios with the TCRdist pipeline. In a later analysis, every TCR beta chain was defined by the combination of its CDR3 amino acid sequence and its V-gene family, and reads without a unique V-gene family were dropped. To address suspected cross-contamination and a sequencing artifact, a later analysis removed approximately 590 highly shared, low-generation-probability nucleotide sequences. In a later analysis, a clonal expansion index for each public chain was calculated from normalized within-repertoire ranks of inferred template counts. A later analysis computed generation probabilities with a VDJ recombination model fitted to out-of-frame rearrangements, and checked the results against IGoR. In a later analysis, hypergeometric tests were used to score TCR-TCR, TCR-HLA and TCR-CMV co-occurrence, with a repertoire-size bias correction applied to TCR pairs. False discovery rates were estimated in a later analysis by permuting HLA or CMV assignments 20 times. In a later analysis, co-occurring TCRs were grouped with DBSCAN, and TCRdist sequence similarity was added when clustering was performed within HLA-allele-positive subsets. Repertoires with fewer than 30,000 or more than 120,000 public chains, plus five repertoires with anomalous nucleotide sharing, were excluded from co-occurrence clustering. TCRdb mirrors the immuneACCESS table, restricted to in-frame sequences. Some clones are absent from its copies; in checked studies, under half trace to an unresolved V gene, and the reason for the others is unknown. D and trimming were read from the DNA, whereas the V and J calls and clone size are those reported in that table. The table for this sample lists some 130,000 clones; 70% to 80% of them were counted only once. Approximately 2% of the sample is in the top ten clones.

General study outcomes and caveats: In this cohort, only TCR beta chains were sequenced, and detectable features were limited by the absence of alpha or paired-chain data. The authors suggested that the approach could potentially be generalized to other disease states and immunological phenotypes. A later analysis found that most CMV-associated TCR beta chains appeared HLA-restricted, with HLA associations seemingly driven largely by CMV exposure. Most TCR sequences were seen in very few donors, while some public TCRs were found in many individuals. In an earlier analysis of some 500 of the donors, most TCR beta V segments were observed in productive rearrangements about 87% or about 30% of the time, broadly matching IMGT annotations. A total of 164 TCR beta chains were listed by the study as associated with cytomegalovirus. In vitro tests confirmed that a few of the cytomegalovirus-associated TCR beta chains recognize cytomegalovirus antigens. Because HLA typing was unavailable for some donors at each locus, only the typed subset was used in association tests. A cluster of highly shared sequence variants was judged likely to be a technical artifact of the sequencing pipeline. In both the original and validation cohorts, the classifier was reported to diagnose cytomegalovirus status with high specificity and sensitivity. According to a later analysis, parvovirus B19, influenza, CMV and Epstein-Barr virus appeared linked to several top co-occurrence clusters. Compared with the roughly 710-donor mean, donors in an Asian-associated ancestry cluster had fewer N-insertions in productive TCRs, according to a later genetic analysis. Presence/absence analyses assumed roughly uniform sequencing depth across donors, an assumption that may not hold. Because counts were too low, roughly 16 rarely observed V segments, including chromosome 9 orphons, were excluded from the earlier analysis of 500 to 700 of the donors. When HLA alleles, especially DR and DQ, strongly co-occurred, attributing TCR associations to individual alleles was difficult. A further reported finding was that TCR beta sequences accurately predicted the HLA-A and HLA-B alleles for most subjects in the first cohort. Linkage disequilibrium might explain the correlated functional status among segregating V segments, but an unknown experimental factor could not be ruled out. An association between a missense DCLRE1C variant and V-gene and J-gene trimming of TCR beta chains was found in a later genetic analysis and replicated in an independent cohort. A later analysis associated 15,000 to 20,000 TCR beta sequences with specific HLA alleles at a false discovery rate of 0.05. Immune exposure information for the cohort was limited to CMV serostatus. Some IMGT-functional V segments, including TRBV6-2 and TRBV6-3, could not be distinguished by the 87-base-pair reads and were therefore excluded. According to a later analysis, TCR association rates differed among HLA loci, with DRB1 alleles showing the most associated TCRs and HLA-C alleles showing the fewest. In a later analysis, HLA-associated TCR beta chains were found to be more clonally expanded and to have lower generation probabilities than equally common non-associated chains.

The cohort was made up of roughly 670 healthy bone marrow donors. At the time of sampling, all cohort members were nominally healthy, though unrecorded immune exposures were likely present. The donor was CMV seronegative and belonged to the group of roughly 330 seronegative cohort members. Every donor gave a peripheral blood sample, and the peripheral blood mononuclear cells from that sample were used for TCR beta sequencing. Genomic DNA was extracted from the blood cell samples with the Qiagen DNeasy Blood Extraction Kit. Sequences were obtained from PBMCs. Recombination connected TRBV27 to TRBJ2-1; 7 junctional bases match TRBD2. The TCR comes from a man aged 25-45 years in good health and CMV-seronegative. The nucleotide sequence reads as follows: TGTGCCAGCAGTTTGAACGGGAGGTACCTCTACAATGAGCAGTTCTTC. Translated, it reads CASSLNGRYLYNEQFF.